This entry features one TCR beta chain sequence. Its antigen is unidentified. The record originates from a study of T cell responses to AZD1222 COVID-19 vaccine. Whole-study results and caveats: Baseline serology detected seropositivity in only a handful of AZD1222 recipients.

Germline loops: CDR1 MDHEN, CDR2 SYDVKM. Between the trimmed V and J ends, which lost 1 base and 3 bases, there was a span of 0 bases. This CDR3 contains 12 residues. Produced via immunoSEQ multiplex PCR; TCRdb's table is partial and in-frame only. The repertoire holds 120,000 or so clones, 80% to 95% seen once, with 4.2% in the top ten. The chain links TRBV28 to TRBJ2-2; D unresolved. The source of this sequence is an adult who received the MenACWY meningococcal vaccine as a control. The sample consisted of peripheral blood, taken 28 days after the second dose of the MenACWY control vaccine. CDR3 amino acids: CASSLYTGELFF. For the CDR3, the DNA is TGTGCCAGCAGTTTATACACCGGGGAGCTGTTTTTT.